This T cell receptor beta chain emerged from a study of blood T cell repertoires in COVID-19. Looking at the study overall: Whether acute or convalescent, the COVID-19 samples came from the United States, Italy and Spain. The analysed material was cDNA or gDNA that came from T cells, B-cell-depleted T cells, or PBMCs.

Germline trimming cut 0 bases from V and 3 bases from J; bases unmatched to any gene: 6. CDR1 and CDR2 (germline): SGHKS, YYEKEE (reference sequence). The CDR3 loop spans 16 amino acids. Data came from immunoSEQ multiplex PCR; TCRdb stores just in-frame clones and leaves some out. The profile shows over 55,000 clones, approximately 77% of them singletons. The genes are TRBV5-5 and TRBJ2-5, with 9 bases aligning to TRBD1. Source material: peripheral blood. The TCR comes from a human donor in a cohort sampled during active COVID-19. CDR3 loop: CASSLVGWDREETQYF. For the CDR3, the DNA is TGTGCCAGCAGCTTGGTCGGCTGGGACAGGGAAGAGACCCAGTACTTC.